This T cell receptor beta chain emerged from a study of identical twins. TCRdb itself ran the 5' RACE reads through MiXCR, one entry per CDR3 protein. Here the sample spans 1,800,000 or so distinct CDR3 sequences, less than 40% being singletons. This clonotype was observed a handful of times. CDR1 MNHEY and CDR2 SVGAGI come from the germline V gene. The CDR3 is 14 amino acids. V lost 1 base to trimming and J lost 2 bases, with 9 bases between them. The sequenced sample consisted of cord blood. The TCR comes from a newborn girl in good health. The V gene is TRBV6-5, the J gene TRBJ2-7, with D tentatively TRBD2 (5 bases). The DNA of the CDR3 is TGTGCCAGCAGTTACTATGCGGGCCCCTACGAGCAGTACTTC. Translated, it gives CASSYYAGPYEQYF.